A single sample is the source of the 15 T cell receptor beta chains below, sequenced in a study of blood T cell dynamics during melanoma immunotherapy (dated by TCRdb to 2019 to 2021). Library method: the immunoSEQ multiplex PCR assay. As stored in TCRdb, this immuneACCESS dataset retains in-frame rearrangements with V and J assigned. A fraction of the clones does not appear; measured against another copy, unresolved V genes explain less than half of the discrepancy, and the remainder lacks a known reason. Across this sample there are about 13,000 clones, with 92% seen only once. Under 0.2% of the sample is held by the ten biggest clonotypes. Sample time point, as interpreted from the label and publication: pre-treatment baseline. The sample in question was effector memory CD8+ T cells from blood, obtained from a patient treated with checkpoint blockade. These receptor sequences come from a human donor with melanoma.

CDR3 amino acids: CSGGQGSTGELFF. In DNA form, the CDR3 reads TGCAGCGGAGGACAGGGTTCGACCGGGGAGCTGTTTTTT. The V gene is TRBV29-1, the J gene TRBJ2-2, with 8 nucleotides matching TRBD1. V lost 7 bases, J lost 5 bases, and 6 bases stayed unmatched. The CDR3 is 13 residues long. Looked up from germline, CDR1 is SQVTM and CDR2 is ANQGSEA.

V is TRBV10-3 and J is TRBJ1-5; 9 nucleotides line up with TRBD1. The germline CDR1 and CDR2 sequences are ENHRY and SYGVKD. The CDR3 covers 14 residues. With V trimmed by 3 bases and J by 4 bases, 1 base remained unmatched. CDR3 sequence: CAISDGTGNQPQHF. CDR3 nucleotides: TGTGCCATCAGTGACGGGACAGGGAATCAGCCCCAGCATTTT.

V and J are TRBV6-4 and TRBJ2-1; 11 bases map to TRBD2. Germline CDR1 reads MRHNA; CDR2 reads SNTAGT. The CDR3 length is 16 residues. V dropped 3 bases and J dropped 6; count of bases not matched to a gene: 7. The CDR3 loop is CASSDLAGGTGNEQFF. The CDR3, as DNA: TGTGCCAGCAGTGATTTAGCGGGAGGGACTGGCAATGAGCAGTTCTTC.

The chain joins TRBV19 to TRBJ2-7, with D unresolved. V lost 3 bases, J lost 2 bases, and 8 bases lay in between. Germline V CDR1 and CDR2: LNHDA, SQIVND (reference sequence). This CDR3 contains 13 residues. The CDR3: CASSMGQTYEQYF. CDR3 coding DNA: TGTGCCAGTAGTATGGGCCAAACCTACGAGCAGTACTTC.

V and J are TRBV19 and TRBJ2-1; either TRBD1 or TRBD2 may fit D (5 bases each). CDR3 size: 13 residues. Trimming took off 1 base at V and 10 bases at J, with 11 bases between the two ends. CDR1 and CDR2 from the germline V gene are LNHDA and SQIVND (reference sequence). The CDR3 nucleotides are TGTGCCAGTAGTATAGTGGGGACGGCGGAGCAGTTCTTC. This gives the protein CASSIVGTAEQFF.

The CDR3 is CSVEGGASGTHEQFF. CDR3 bases: TGCAGCGTTGAAGGTGGAGCTAGCGGAACTCATGAGCAGTTCTTC. This sequence joins TRBV29-1 and TRBJ2-1, with TRBD2 matching 7 bases. The CDR3 covers 15 residues. V was clipped by 1 base and J by 8 bases; unmatched bases: 11. CDR1 and CDR2 from the germline V gene are SQVTM and ANQGSEA.

The chain uses TRBV19 and TRBJ1-1; possibly TRBD1 for D (6 bases). The CDR3 has 13 amino acids. The V end was cut by 6 bases, the J end by 1 base, with 9 bases between. CDR1 is LNHDA and CDR2 is SQIVND in the germline V gene (reference sequence). The CDR3 sequence: CASRLGQNTEAFF. CDR3 bases: TGTGCCAGTAGGTTGGGACAGAACACTGAAGCTTTCTTT.

The genes are TRBV11-2 and TRBJ2-3; weak D call: TRBD2 (7 bases). The CDR3 has 17 amino acids. From germline, CDR1 is SGHAT and CDR2 FQNNGV. The V gene lost 5 bases and the J gene lost 0 bases, with 18 bases spanning the gap. DNA for the CDR3: TGTGCCAGCAGCCCAGGAGGCGGGGGCCTAAGCACAGATACGCAGTATTTT. This encodes CASSPGGGGLSTDTQYF.

The V gene is TRBV2, the J gene TRBJ1-1; D unresolved. The V and J ends lost 1 base and 10 bases respectively, with 7 bases between them. The CDR3 has 11 residues. Germline-derived CDR1 and CDR2 are SNHLY and FYNNEI. CDR3 coding DNA: TGTGCCAGCAGTGAAGGCCTGGTAGCTTTCTTT. Its protein is CASSEGLVAFF.

V gene TRBV7-8 combines with J gene TRBJ1-1; D possibly corresponds to TRBD1 (6 bases). CDR3 length: 12 amino acids. CDR1 and CDR2 (germline): SGHVS, FQNEAQ. Trimming stripped 4 bases from V and 11 bases from J, with 14 bases between. The CDR3 DNA reads as TGTGCCAGCAGCTCGGACAGCCCAGGGGCTTTCTTT. Protein: CASSSDSPGAFF.

Only a few counts were recorded for this clone. This sequence joins TRBV28 and TRBJ1-5; the D is unclear. Germline CDR1 reads MDHEN; CDR2 reads SYDVKM. The CDR3 has 14 residues. V was cut by 4 bases and J by 0 bases, with 7 bases left in between. For the CDR3, the DNA is TGTGCCAGCAGTTCCGCCCGTAGCAATCAGCCCCAGCATTTT. It encodes CASSSARSNQPQHF.

The rearrangement links TRBV2 to TRBJ1-5; tentatively, D is TRBD1 (5 bases). Germline loops: CDR1 SNHLY, CDR2 FYNNEI. The CDR3 is 18 amino acids. V was shortened by 7 bases and J by 0 bases, with 22 bases between the two germline ends. The CDR3: CASKGTTGSRYSNQPQHF. Here the CDR3 DNA reads TGTGCCAGCAAGGGGACTACGGGGTCCCGTTATAGCAATCAGCCCCAGCATTTT.

This clone was observed once. CDR3 sequence: CASSLYRSTDTQYF. Written as DNA, the CDR3 is TGTGCCAGCAGCTTGTACAGGAGCACAGATACGCAGTATTTT. J is TRBJ2-3 and V is TRBV5-5, with D tentatively TRBD1 (5 bases). V was shortened by 1 base and J by 0 bases, with 6 bases between the two germline ends. Germline V gene sequence: CDR1 SGHKS, CDR2 YYEKEE (reference sequence). CDR3 length: 14 residues.

The rearrangement uses TRBV7-9 and TRBJ1-1; 8 nucleotides line up with TRBD1. The germline V gene has CDR1 SEHNR and CDR2 FQNEAQ (reference sequence). V lost 5 bases and J lost 5; bases outside the gene matches: 10. The CDR3 spans 15 residues. The CDR3 sequence: CASSLAGGRDTEAFF. DNA for the CDR3: TGTGCCAGCAGCCTTGCAGGGGGCCGGGATACTGAAGCTTTCTTT.

This clone was seen once. This chain links TRBV27 with TRBJ2-7; D uncertain. The CDR3 runs to 14 residues. Per the germline V gene, CDR1 is MNHEY and CDR2 is SMNVEV (reference sequence). Trimming pared 4 bases from V and 5 bases from J, leaving 15 bases between. The CDR3: CASSSLRPRHEQYF. The CDR3 DNA follows: TGTGCCAGCAGTTCGCTAAGGCCCCGGCACGAGCAGTACTTC.